The text below deals with one TCR beta chain. Its antigen is unidentified. This entry is derived from a study of blood T cells in healthy people across ages. About the research overall: In model experiments, template switching was able to capture about one barcoded beta molecule for every two T cells that were present. Study conclusions and caveats: Long-lived donors had more naive CD4+ cells and higher diversity than aged donors. Roughly linear age-related decline in beta diversity appeared, significant by age about 40.

The study recruited healthy Caucasian donors from Russia who were aged about 6 to 90. A second PCR, run for roughly 7 to 12 cycles, used a sample-barcoded 5' primer plus a J-beta primer mix. TCRdb re-derived calls from the 5' RACE reads in MiXCR, one entry per CDR3 protein. The repertoire consists of hundreds of thousands of distinct CDR3 sequences, with around 52% occurring once and the leading ten covering approximately 13%. V was cut by 4 bases and J by 2 bases, with 19 bases left in between. Germline V gene sequence: CDR1 ENHRY, CDR2 SYGVKD. The CDR3 has 17 amino acids. The TCR was taken from an elderly woman in good health. The V and J genes are TRBV10-3 and TRBJ2-3, with a possible D match to TRBD2 (7 bases). The sequenced sample was blood. CDR3 in amino acids: CAISAYLGGGATDTQYF. The CDR3, as DNA: TGTGCCATCAGTGCTTACTTGGGAGGGGGAGCCACAGATACGCAGTATTTT.